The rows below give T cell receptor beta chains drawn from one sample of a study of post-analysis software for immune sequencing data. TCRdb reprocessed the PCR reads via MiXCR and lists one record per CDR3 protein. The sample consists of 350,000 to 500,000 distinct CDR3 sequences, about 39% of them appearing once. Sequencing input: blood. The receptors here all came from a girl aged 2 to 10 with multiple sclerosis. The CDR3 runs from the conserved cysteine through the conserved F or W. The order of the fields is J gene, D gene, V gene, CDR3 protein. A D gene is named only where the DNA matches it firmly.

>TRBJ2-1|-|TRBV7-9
CASSYRANNEQFF
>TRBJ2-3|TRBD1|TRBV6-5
CASSYDRVADTQYF
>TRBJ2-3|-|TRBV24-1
CATRGREGVASTDTQYF
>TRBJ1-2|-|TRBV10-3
CAISSTGYGYTF
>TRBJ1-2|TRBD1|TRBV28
CASSWDRVGYTF
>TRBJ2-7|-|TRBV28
CASSFSEIPSTYEQYF
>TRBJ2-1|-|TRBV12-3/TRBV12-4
CASSLAHRYNEQFF
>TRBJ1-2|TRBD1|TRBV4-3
CASSLSTGGKDYGYTF
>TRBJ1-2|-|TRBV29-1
CSVEDRINRRGGYGYTF
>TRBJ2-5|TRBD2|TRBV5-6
CASSFLTSQRETQYF
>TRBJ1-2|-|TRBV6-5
CASSYSTGTYGYTF
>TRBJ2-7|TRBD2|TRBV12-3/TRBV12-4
CASRPGLAGDEPYEQYF
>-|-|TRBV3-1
CASSKRGETQYF
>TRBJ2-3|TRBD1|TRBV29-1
CSVGGTGDLTSTDTQYF
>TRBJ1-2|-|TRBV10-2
CASSGADYGYTF
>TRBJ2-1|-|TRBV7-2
CASSRRQTNEQFF
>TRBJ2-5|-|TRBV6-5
CASSSVQETQYF
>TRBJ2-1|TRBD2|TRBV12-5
CASGLFTAGGSSYNEQFF
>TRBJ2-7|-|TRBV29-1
CSVEGGPSSYEQYF
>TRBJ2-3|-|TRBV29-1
CSVGKGQTTDTQYF
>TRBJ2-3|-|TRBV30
CAWSFLFSGRTDTQYF
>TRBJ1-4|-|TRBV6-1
CASSDPGGATNEKLFF
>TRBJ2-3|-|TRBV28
CASSFGFLGGEQYF
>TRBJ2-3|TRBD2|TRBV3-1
CASSPSGGGVDTQYF
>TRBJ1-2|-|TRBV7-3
CASSPGGADQGYGYTF
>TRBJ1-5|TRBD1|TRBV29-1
CSVGQGADQPQHF
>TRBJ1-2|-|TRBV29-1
CSVEPRDTFYGYTF
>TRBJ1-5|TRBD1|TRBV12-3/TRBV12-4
CASSTNRGTRPQHF
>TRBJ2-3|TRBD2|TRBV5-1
CASSSTTSETDTQYF
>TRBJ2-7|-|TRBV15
CATSTDRVGGGLYEQYF
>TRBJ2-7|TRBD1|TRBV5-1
CASSRMPGQGAYEQYF
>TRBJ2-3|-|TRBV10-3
CAISDSGVEDTQYF
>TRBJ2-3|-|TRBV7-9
CASSLAGQEADTQYF
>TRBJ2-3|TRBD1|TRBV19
CASSPWTGPDFSTDTQYF
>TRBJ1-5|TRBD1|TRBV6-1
CASSEDRGYQPQHF
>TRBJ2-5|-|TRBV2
CASSTERDSGETQYF
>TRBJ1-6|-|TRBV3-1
CASSPGPNSPPHF
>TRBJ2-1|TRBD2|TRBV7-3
CASRDTSGRGNEQFF
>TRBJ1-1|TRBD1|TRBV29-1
CSVGSRQGGAEAFF
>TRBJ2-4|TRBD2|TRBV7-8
CASSTGPLAGGTKNIQYF
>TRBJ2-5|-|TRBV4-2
CASSQSASYQETQYF
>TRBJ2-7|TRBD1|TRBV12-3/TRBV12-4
CASSLGLRGQTYEQYF
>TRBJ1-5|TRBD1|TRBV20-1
CSASGQAHSNQPQHF
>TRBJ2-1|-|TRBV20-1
CSAYQSPYNEQFF
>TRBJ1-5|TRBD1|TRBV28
CASSSTNGTVINQPQHF